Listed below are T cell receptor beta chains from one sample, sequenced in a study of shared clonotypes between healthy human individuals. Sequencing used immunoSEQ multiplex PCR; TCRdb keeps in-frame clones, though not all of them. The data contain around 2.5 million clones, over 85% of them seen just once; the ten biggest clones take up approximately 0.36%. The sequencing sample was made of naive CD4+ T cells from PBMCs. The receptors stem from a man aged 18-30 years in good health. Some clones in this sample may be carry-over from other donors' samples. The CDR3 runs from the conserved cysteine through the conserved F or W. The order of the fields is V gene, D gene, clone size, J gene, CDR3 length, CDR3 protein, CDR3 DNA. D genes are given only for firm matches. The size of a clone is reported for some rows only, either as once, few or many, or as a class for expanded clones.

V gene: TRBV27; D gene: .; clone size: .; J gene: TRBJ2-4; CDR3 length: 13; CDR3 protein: CASVGVGKNIQYF; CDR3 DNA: TGTGCCAGCGTGGGGGTGGGAAAAAACATTCAGTACTTC
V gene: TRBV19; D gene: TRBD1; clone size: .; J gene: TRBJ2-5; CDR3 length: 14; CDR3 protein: CASSILDREETQYF; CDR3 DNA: TGTGCCAGTAGTATATTGGACAGGGAAGAGACCCAGTACTTC
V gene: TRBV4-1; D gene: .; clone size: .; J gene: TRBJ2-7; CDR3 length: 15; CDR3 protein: CASSQDGGFSYEQYF; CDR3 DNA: TGCGCCAGCAGCCAAGATGGAGGGTTCTCCTACGAGCAGTACTTC
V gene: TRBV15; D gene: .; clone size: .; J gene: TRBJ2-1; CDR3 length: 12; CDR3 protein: CATSRGYNEQFF; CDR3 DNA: TGTGCCACCAGCAGGGGGTACAATGAGCAGTTCTTC
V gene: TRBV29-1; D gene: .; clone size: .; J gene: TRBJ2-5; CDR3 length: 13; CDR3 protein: CSGLGPDQETQYF; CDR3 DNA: TGCAGCGGCCTGGGGCCTGATCAAGAGACCCAGTACTTC
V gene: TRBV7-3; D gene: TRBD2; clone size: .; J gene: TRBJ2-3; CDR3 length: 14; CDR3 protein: CASSSTSGSGTQYF; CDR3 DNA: TGTGCCAGCAGCTCGACTAGCGGGAGCGGTACGCAGTATTTT
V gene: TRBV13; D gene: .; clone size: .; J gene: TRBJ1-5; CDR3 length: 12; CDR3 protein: CASSLRNQPQHF; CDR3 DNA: TGTGCCAGCAGCTTAAGAAATCAGCCCCAGCATTTT
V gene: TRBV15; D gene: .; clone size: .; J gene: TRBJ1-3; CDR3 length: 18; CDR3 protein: CATSRDLGESLSGNTIYF; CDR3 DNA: TGTGCCACCAGCAGAGATCTCGGGGAGAGTCTCTCTGGAAACACCATATATTTT
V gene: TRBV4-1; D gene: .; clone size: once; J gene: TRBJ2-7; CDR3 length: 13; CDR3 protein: CASSQEARSPQYF; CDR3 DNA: TGCGCCAGCAGCCAAGAAGCGCGGTCGCCGCAGTACTTC
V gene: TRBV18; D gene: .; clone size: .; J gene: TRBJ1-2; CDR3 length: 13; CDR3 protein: CASSSGQLEGYTF; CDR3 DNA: TGTGCCAGCTCATCAGGACAGCTCGAGGGCTACACCTTC
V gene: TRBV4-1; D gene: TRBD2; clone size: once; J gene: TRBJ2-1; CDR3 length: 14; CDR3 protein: CASRSVAGYNEQFF; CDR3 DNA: TGCGCCAGCAGGTCAGTAGCGGGATACAATGAGCAGTTCTTC
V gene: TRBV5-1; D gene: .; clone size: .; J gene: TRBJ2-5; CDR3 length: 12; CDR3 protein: CASSLAVGPLYF; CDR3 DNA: TGCGCCAGCAGCCTGGCCGTAGGACCCTTATACTTC
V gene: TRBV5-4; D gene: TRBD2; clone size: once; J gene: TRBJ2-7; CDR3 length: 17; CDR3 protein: CASSGAASGKRSYEQYF; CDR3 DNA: TGTGCCAGCAGCGGGGCGGCTAGCGGGAAAAGGTCCTACGAGCAGTACTTC
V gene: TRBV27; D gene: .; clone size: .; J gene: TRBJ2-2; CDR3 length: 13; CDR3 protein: CASSLDIGGELFF; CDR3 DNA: TGTGCCAGCAGTTTGGACATCGGCGGGGAGCTGTTTTTT
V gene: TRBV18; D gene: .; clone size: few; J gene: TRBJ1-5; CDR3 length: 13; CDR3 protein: CASSPGGDQPQHF; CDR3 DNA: TGTGCCAGCTCACCAGGGGGCGATCAGCCCCAGCATTTT
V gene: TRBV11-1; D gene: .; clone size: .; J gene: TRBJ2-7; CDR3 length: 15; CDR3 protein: CASAPGGLQAGEQYF; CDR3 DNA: TGTGCCAGCGCCCCTGGGGGGCTCCAAGCAGGAGAGCAGTACTTC
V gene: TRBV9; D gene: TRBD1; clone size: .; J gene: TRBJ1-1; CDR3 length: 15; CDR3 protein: CASSSRTRGPTEAFF; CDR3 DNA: TGTGCCAGCAGCTCAAGGACTAGGGGGCCCACTGAAGCTTTCTTT
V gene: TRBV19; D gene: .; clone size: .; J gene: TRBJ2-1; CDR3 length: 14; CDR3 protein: CASRRASPYNEQFF; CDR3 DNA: TGTGCCAGTAGGAGGGCTAGCCCCTACAATGAGCAGTTCTTC
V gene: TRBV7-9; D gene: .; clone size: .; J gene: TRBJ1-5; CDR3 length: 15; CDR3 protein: CASSFQGPMNQPQHF; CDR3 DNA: TGTGCCAGCAGTTTTCAGGGGCCTATGAATCAGCCCCAGCATTTT
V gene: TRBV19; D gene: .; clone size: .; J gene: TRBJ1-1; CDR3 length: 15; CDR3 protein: CASALGSARATEAFF; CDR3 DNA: TGTGCCAGTGCCCTGGGGAGCGCAAGGGCCACTGAAGCTTTCTTT